The 26 T cell receptor beta chains below were found in one sample sequenced in a study of T-cell reconstitution after alpha-beta-depleted transplantation in children (TCRdb year 2016). What the treatment or condition label conveys for this sample: allogeneic hematopoietic cell transplantation with graft depleted of TCRalphabeta T cells and CD19 B cells. Receptors were amplified or captured by PCR. The listed sequencing device is Illumina HiSeq 2500. To normalize quantification of the TCRbeta repertoire, the TCR libraries were built with molecular barcoding that relied on unique molecular identifiers. TCRdb handled the public reads itself, with Q25 trimming in fastp and clone calling in MiXCR, and kept productive beta chains. Rows matching on CDR3 protein sequence are summarized as one entry with the most common DNA and genes. The sample table contains 600,000 or so distinct CDR3 sequences; only one count was recorded for roughly 23% of them. The ten largest make up 11% to 15% of the sample.

The input for sequencing was PBMCs, mostly from graft donor cells, taken 360 days after TCRalphabeta/CD19-depleted stem cell transplant. These receptors originate from a boy less than two years old who had a stem cell transplant for acute myeloid leukemia, so the T cells may come from the graft donor.

This clonotype was detected many times. The V gene is TRBV24-1, the J gene TRBJ1-5, with TRBD1 matching 7 bases. With 4 bases clipped from V and 3 bases from J, the junction kept 8 bases outside the gene matches. The CDR3 is made up of 16 amino acids. Germline V gene data show CDR1 as KGHDR and CDR2 as SFDVKD. For the CDR3, the DNA is TGTGCCACCAGTGACTCCGGGACAGCCCCCAATCAGCCCCAGCATTTT. The encoded protein is CATSDSGTAPNQPQHF.

This sequence joins TRBV20-1 and TRBJ1-3; D gene unclear. The CDR3 length is 13 residues. V lost 2 bases, J lost 0 bases, and 5 bases lay in between. Looked up from germline, CDR1 is DFQATT and CDR2 is SNEGSKA (reference sequence). For the CDR3, the DNA is TGCAGTGCTAGATCCGCCTCTGGAAACACCATATATTTT. The encoded protein is CSARSASGNTIYF.

On this clonotype: An end of the junction does not agree with germline; a read error may underlie this. The chain carries TRBV20-1 and TRBJ2-1; TRBD2 matches 12 bases. Germline CDR1 is DFQATT and CDR2 is SNEGSKA (reference sequence). The CDR3 spans 21 residues. The DNA of the CDR3 is TGCTGTGCTAGGGTCCAGACTAGCGGGGGCCACGATAGGGGGATAATTAATGAGCAGTTCTTC. Its protein is CCARVQTSGGHDRGIINEQFF.

This chain joins TRBV10-3 and TRBJ2-3; TRBD2 aligns across 11 bases. This CDR3 is built from 17 residues. Trimming cost V 6 bases and J 0 bases; bases outside gene matches: 8. Per the germline V gene, CDR1 is ENHRY and CDR2 is SYGVKD. The CDR3 protein is CAIRGLAVSSSTDTQYF. Here the CDR3 DNA reads TGTGCCATCAGGGGACTAGCGGTGTCCTCTAGCACAGATACGCAGTATTTT.

The rearrangement joins TRBV20-1 to TRBJ2-1; TRBD1 aligns across 12 bases. In germline, CDR1 is DFQATT, CDR2 SNEGSKA (reference sequence). V lost 1 base to trimming and J lost 8 bases; unmatched junction nucleotides: 0. CDR3 size: 13 residues. CDR3 sequence: CSARGDRGHEQFF. Here the CDR3 DNA reads TGCAGTGCTAGAGGGGACAGGGGGCATGAGCAGTTCTTC.

There are many counts of this clonotype. This sequence joins TRBV5-1 and TRBJ2-3; TRBD2 matches at 11 bases. V trimming: 2 bases; J trimming: 10 bases; junction bases outside the gene matches: 12. CDR1 is SGHRS, CDR2 YFSETQ, per germline. This CDR3 region has 16 residues. CDR3 in DNA: TGCGCCAGCAGCTTACCGGGACTAGCGGACCCAGAGGCGCAGTATTTT. Translation: CASSLPGLADPEAQYF.

This clonotype was seen a few times. This may stem from a read error, because a much larger clone lies one nucleotide away. V gene TRBV12-3 or TRBV12-4 combines with J gene TRBJ2-7; tentatively, D is TRBD1 (6 bases). The CDR3 has 13 residues. The V and J ends lost 4 bases and 0 bases respectively, with 7 bases between them. CDR3 DNA sequence: TGTGCCAGCAGTTCGGACAGCTCCTACGAGCAGTACTTC. It encodes CASSSDSSYEQYF.

The rearrangement joins TRBV12-3 or TRBV12-4 to TRBJ1-5; tentatively, D is TRBD1 (6 bases). This CDR3 spans 14 amino acids. V lost 3 bases and J lost 3, with 9 bases in between. The chain's CDR3 is CASSFDRNNQPQHF. The CDR3, as DNA: TGTGCCAGCAGTTTCGACAGGAACAATCAGCCCCAGCATTTT.

V and J are TRBV20-1 and TRBJ1-2; 7 nucleotides agree with TRBD1. This CDR3 region has 18 residues. Germline values: CDR1 DFQATT, CDR2 SNEGSKA (reference sequence). V dropped 3 bases and J dropped 7; count of bases not matched to a gene: 23. Here the CDR3 DNA reads TGCAGTGCTAGGAACCCCCTAATCTCTGGACAGGCCCGACGTGGCTACACCTTC. Its translation is CSARNPLISGQARRGYTF.

The rearrangement links TRBV7-9 to TRBJ2-3; D unresolved. V was clipped by 5 bases and J by 0 bases, with 15 bases between them. The germline CDR1 and CDR2 sequences are SEHNR and FQNEAQ (reference sequence). The CDR3 runs to 16 residues. CDR3: CASSPRLSLSTDTQYF. The CDR3 DNA is TGTGCCAGCAGCCCTAGACTCTCCCTTAGCACAGATACGCAGTATTTT.

The chain employs TRBV15 and TRBJ2-1; TRBD2 agrees at 9 bases. This CDR3 has 17 residues. Germline V gives CDR1 LNHNV, CDR2 YYDKDF (reference sequence). The V gene end was trimmed by 0 bases and the J gene end by 3 bases; junction bases not matched to a gene: 6. The CDR3 sequence is CATSRDRGTSFYNEQFF. The CDR3 region has the DNA TGTGCCACCAGCAGAGATCGGGGGACTAGCTTCTACAATGAGCAGTTCTTC.

The V and J genes are TRBV6-2 or TRBV6-3 and TRBJ1-1; the D is unclear. The CDR3 has 14 residues. V lost 0 bases and J lost 6, with 11 bases in between. Germline V gene lookup returns CDR1 MNHEY and CDR2 SVGEGT. The CDR3 region has the DNA TGTGCCAGCAGTTACTCGATCCAGAGGTCTGAAGCTTTCTTT. This translates into CASSYSIQRSEAFF.

This chain uses TRBV9 with TRBJ2-7; weak D call: TRBD2 (5 bases). Germline V gene lookup returns CDR1 SGDLS and CDR2 YYNGEE. The CDR3 sequence is 16 residues long. V gave up 3 bases and J gave up 0 bases, with 16 bases separating them. CDR3 amino acids: CASSGEGERSSYEQYF. CDR3 nucleotides: TGTGCCAGCAGCGGCGAGGGCGAAAGGAGCTCCTACGAGCAGTACTTC.

This clonotype was observed at least ten times. The chain links TRBV29-1 to TRBJ1-1, with D unclear. In germline, CDR1 is SQVTM, CDR2 ANQGSEA. Trimming left V 4 bases short and J 3 bases short, with 6 bases between. CDR3 size: 11 residues. The CDR3, as DNA: TGCAGCGTTGTGAAGTACACTGAAGCTTTCTTT. Protein: CSVVKYTEAFF. The full variable domain, with the rest looked up from reference TRBV29-1 and TRBJ1-1, is SAVISQKPSRDICQRGTSLTIQCQVDSQVTMMFWYRQQPGQSLTLIATANQGSEATYESGFVIDKFPISRPNLTFSTLTVSNMSPEDSSIYLCSVVKYTEAFFGQGTRLTVV.

This clonotype was seen only a few times. This chain links TRBV6-2 or TRBV6-3 with TRBJ1-1; 10 bases are shared with TRBD1. The CDR3 sequence is 20 residues long. The junction had 18 bases not matched to a gene; V was cut back by 2 bases and J by 3 bases. Germline V CDR1 and CDR2: MNHEY, SVGEGT. The CDR3 DNA sequence: TGTGCCAGCAGTTACCGGCCCCTACTTGACAGGGGGCGCGTGGACACTGAAGCTTTCTTT. This gives the protein CASSYRPLLDRGRVDTEAFF.

The chain links TRBV3-1 to TRBJ2-1; 10 positions match TRBD2. Looked up from germline, CDR1 is LGHDT and CDR2 is YNNKEL (reference sequence). V lost 3 bases, J lost 4 bases, and 9 bases stayed unmatched. CDR3 length: 17 amino acids. The CDR3 reads CASSHSLTSGLYNEQFF. The CDR3 DNA is TGTGCCAGCAGCCATTCCTTGACTAGCGGGCTTTACAATGAGCAGTTCTTC.

This clonotype has just a few counts. The V and J genes are TRBV12-3 or TRBV12-4 and TRBJ1-5, with TRBD1 as a possible D gene (5 bases). The CDR3 runs 14 residues. The germline V and J ends were trimmed by 11 bases and 3 bases, with 17 bases remaining between them. CDR3 nucleotides: TGTGCCGTCCAGGGAGGGTTCCCCAATCAGCCCCAGCATTTT. Protein sequence: CAVQGGFPNQPQHF.

The V gene is TRBV5-5, the J gene TRBJ2-3, with 9 nucleotides matching TRBD1. Germline V gives CDR1 SGHKS, CDR2 YYEKEE (reference sequence). The CDR3 is made up of 17 amino acids. Germline trimming cut 2 bases from V and 5 bases from J; bases unmatched to any gene: 12. The DNA of the CDR3 is TGTGCCAGCAGCTTATCTAACGGGGGACAGGGAGGAGATACGCAGTATTTT. Its translation is CASSLSNGGQGGDTQYF.

The rearrangement links TRBV12-3 or TRBV12-4 to TRBJ2-5, with TRBD1 matching 7 bases. CDR3 length equals 13 residues. V was pared by 5 bases and J by 7 bases, with 7 bases of the junction left unmatched. The CDR3 DNA follows: TGTGCCAGCAGTACAGGGGTCAAGAGGACCCAGTACTTC. Amino acids: CASSTGVKRTQYF.

This chain joins TRBV11-2 and TRBJ2-1; 13 bases fit TRBD2. The CDR3 has 15 residues. Germline trimming cut 5 bases from V and 9 bases from J; bases unmatched to any gene: 7. The germline V gene encodes CDR1 SGHAT and CDR2 FQNNGV. The CDR3 here is CASSILAGGPSEQFF. CDR3 sequence (DNA): TGTGCCAGCAGCATACTAGCGGGGGGGCCCAGTGAGCAGTTCTTC.

This clonotype was seen just once. A much larger clone differs by one base, so this may be a read error. The chain couples TRBV11-2 to TRBJ1-5; TRBD1 is a possible D gene (6 bases). Germline V lookup: CDR1 SGHAT, CDR2 FQNNGV. CDR3 length equals 15 residues. This CDR3 reads CASSFGGAGNQPRHF. CDR3 DNA: TGTGCCAGCAGCTTCGGGGGGGCGGGCAATCAGCCCCGGCATTTT.

The gene calls are TRBV20-1 and TRBJ1-5, with TRBD1 identical over 7 bases. J lost 5 bases, V lost 1 base, and 2 bases had no gene match. The germline V gene encodes CDR1 DFQATT and CDR2 SNEGSKA (reference sequence). There are 13 residues in the CDR3. The CDR3, as DNA: TGCAGTGCTAGAGGGACAGGCTATCAGCCCCAGCATTTT. Its protein is CSARGTGYQPQHF.

The table lists this clonotype with many counts. Written as DNA, the CDR3 is TGTGCCAGCAGCCAAAGTGGGGGGCCGGACACCGGGGAGCTGTTTTTT. It yields the protein CASSQSGGPDTGELFF. The chain links TRBV3-1 to TRBJ2-2, with D perhaps given as TRBD1 or TRBD2 (6 bases each). This CDR3 is built from 16 residues. V was clipped by 2 bases and J by 3 bases, with 13 bases between them. Germline values: CDR1 LGHDT, CDR2 YNNKEL (reference sequence).

The chain employs TRBV10-2 and TRBJ2-3; D tentatively reads TRBD1 or TRBD2 (5 bases each). Between the trimmed V and J ends, which lost 4 bases and 3 bases, there was a span of 8 bases. CDR3 size: 13 residues. Germline V gene lookup returns CDR1 WSHSY and CDR2 SAAADI. The CDR3 sequence: CASSAGATDTQYF. As DNA, the CDR3 is TGCGCCAGCAGTGCCGGGGCGACAGATACGCAGTATTTT.

The chain carries TRBV20-1 and TRBJ2-7, with 7 bases identical to TRBD1. CDR3 length: 12 amino acids. The V and J ends lost 3 bases and 7 bases, in that order; junction bases with no gene match: 6. Germline assignment: CDR1 DFQATT and CDR2 SNEGSKA (reference sequence). CDR3 nucleotides: TGCAGTGCTAGGACAGGGTCGTTGGAGCAGTACGTC. This sequence encodes CSARTGSLEQYV.

At least ten counts were recorded for this clonotype. The CDR3 DNA reads TGTGCCAGCAGTGAGGGAGGGACGGAGACCCAGTACTTC. The encoded protein is CASSEGGTETQYF. This chain connects TRBV25-1 to TRBJ2-5; 7 positions match TRBD2. After removal of 3 bases from V and 5 bases from J, the junction contained 3 bases not matched to a gene. Germline CDR1 is MGHDK and CDR2 is SYGVNS. The length of the CDR3 is 13 residues.